The rows below give T cell receptor beta chains drawn from one sample of a study of T cells in Graves' hyperthyroidism and ophthalmopathy. TCRdb reanalysed the multiplex PCR reads using MiXCR and keeps one entry per CDR3 protein. Seen here are about 320,000 distinct CDR3 sequences, over 15% observed once, and the top ten hold 33%. Sequences were obtained from blood. These receptors were collected from a man aged 30-40 years with Graves' hyperthyroidism. CDR3s include the opening cysteine and the closing phenylalanine or tryptophan. D genes are given only for firm matches. The listing skips clone size in some rows; elsewhere it reads once, few, many or a size class.

abundance	v_gene	j_gene	d_gene	CDR3nt	CDR3aa
few	TRBV7-2	TRBJ1-6	TRBD1	TGTGCCAGCAGCATCAGACAGGGCGTAAATTCACCCCTCCACTTT	CASSIRQGVNSPLHF
many	TRBV3-1	TRBJ2-7	NA	TGTGCCAGCAGCCAAGCCGATGTAGCGACCCACGAGCAGTACTTC	CASSQADVATHEQYF
few	TRBV7-9	TRBJ1-6	NA	TGTGCCGGCAGCTTACTCGGGTTCGGGGGCAGAGTTCATTCACCCCTCCACTTT	CAGSLLGFGGRVHSPLHF
many	TRBV7-8	TRBJ1-5	NA	TGTGCCAGCAGCTCACACAGGGCAAGCAATCAGCCCCAGCATTTT	CASSSHRASNQPQHF
NA	TRBV5-1	TRBJ1-2	NA	TGCGCCAGCAGCTTCGCCCCGGCAGGGGACGGCTACACCTTC	CASSFAPAGDGYTF
NA	TRBV29-1	TRBJ2-3	NA	TGCAGCTCCCTAGGAGCCACAGATACGCAGTATTTT	CSSLGATDTQYF
NA	TRBV5-4	TRBJ2-3	NA	TGTGCCAGCAGCTCCGACAGGTTCACAGATACGCAGTATTTT	CASSSDRFTDTQYF
few	TRBV15	TRBJ1-6	NA	TGTGCCACCAGCAGAGAGGGGTGGGGCGATTCACCCCTCCACTTT	CATSREGWGDSPLHF
many	TRBV10-2	TRBJ2-1	NA	TGCGCCAGCCGAGACAATGAGCAGTTCTTC	CASRDNEQFF
many	TRBV27	TRBJ2-3	NA	TGTGCCAGCAGTTTAGTATCGGGATACACAGATACGCAGTATTTT	CASSLVSGYTDTQYF
few	TRBV27	TRBJ2-2	NA	TGTGCCAGCAGTTTGTGGGCTTCTGGGGGGACCGGGGAGCTGTTTTTT	CASSLWASGGTGELFF